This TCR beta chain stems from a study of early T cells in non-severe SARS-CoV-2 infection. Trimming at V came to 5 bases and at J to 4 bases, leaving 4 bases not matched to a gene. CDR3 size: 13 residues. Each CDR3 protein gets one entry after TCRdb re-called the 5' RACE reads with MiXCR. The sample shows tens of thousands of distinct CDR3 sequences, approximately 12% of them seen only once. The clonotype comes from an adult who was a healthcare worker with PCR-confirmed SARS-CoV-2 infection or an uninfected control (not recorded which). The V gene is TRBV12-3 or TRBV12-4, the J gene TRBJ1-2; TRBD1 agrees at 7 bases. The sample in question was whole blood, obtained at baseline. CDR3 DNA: TGTGCCAGCAGTACACAGGGGTCCTATGGCTACACCTTC. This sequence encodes CASSTQGSYGYTF.